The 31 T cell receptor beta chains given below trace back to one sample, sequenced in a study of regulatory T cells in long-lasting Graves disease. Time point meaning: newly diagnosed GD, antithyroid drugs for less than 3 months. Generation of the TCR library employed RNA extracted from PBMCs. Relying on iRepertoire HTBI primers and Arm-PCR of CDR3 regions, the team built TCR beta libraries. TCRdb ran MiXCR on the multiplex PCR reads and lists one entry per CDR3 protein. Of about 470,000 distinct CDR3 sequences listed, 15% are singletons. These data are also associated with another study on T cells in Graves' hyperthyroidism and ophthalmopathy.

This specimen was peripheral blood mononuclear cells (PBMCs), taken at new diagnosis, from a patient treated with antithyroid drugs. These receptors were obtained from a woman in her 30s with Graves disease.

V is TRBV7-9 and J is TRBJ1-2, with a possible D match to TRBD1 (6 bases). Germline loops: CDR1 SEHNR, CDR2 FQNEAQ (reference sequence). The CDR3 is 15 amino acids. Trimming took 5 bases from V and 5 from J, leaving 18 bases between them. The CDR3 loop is CASSQPKQGLYGYTF. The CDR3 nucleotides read TGTGCCAGCAGCCAGCCTAAACAGGGCCTTTATGGCTACACCTTC.

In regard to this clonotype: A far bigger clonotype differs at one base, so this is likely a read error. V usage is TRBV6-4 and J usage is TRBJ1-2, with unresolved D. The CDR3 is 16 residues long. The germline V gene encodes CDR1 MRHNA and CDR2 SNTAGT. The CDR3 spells CAISEDPTPDNYDYTF. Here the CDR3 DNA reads TGTGCCATCAGTGAGGATCCGACACCAGATAACTATGACTACACCTTC.

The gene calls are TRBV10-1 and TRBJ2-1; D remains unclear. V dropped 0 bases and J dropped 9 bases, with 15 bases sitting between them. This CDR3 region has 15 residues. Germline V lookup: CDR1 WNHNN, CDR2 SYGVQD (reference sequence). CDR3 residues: CASSESRSALTEQFF. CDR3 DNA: TGCGCCAGCAGTGAGTCGAGAAGCGCACTCACTGAGCAGTTCTTC.

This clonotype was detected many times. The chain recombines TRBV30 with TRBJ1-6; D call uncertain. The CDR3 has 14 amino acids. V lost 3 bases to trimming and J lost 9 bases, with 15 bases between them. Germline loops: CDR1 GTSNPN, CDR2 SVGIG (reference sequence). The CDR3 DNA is TGTGCCTGGAGCCCCGCTGGGAAGCGTTCACCCCTCCACTTT. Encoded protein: CAWSPAGKRSPLHF.

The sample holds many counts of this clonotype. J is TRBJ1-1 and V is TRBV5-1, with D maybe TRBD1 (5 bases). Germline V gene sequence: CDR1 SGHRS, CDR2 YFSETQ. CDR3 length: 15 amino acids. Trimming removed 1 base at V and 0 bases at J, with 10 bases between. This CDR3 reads CASSLMTALNTEAFF. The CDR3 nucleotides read TGCGCCAGCAGCTTGATGACAGCGTTGAACACTGAAGCTTTCTTT.

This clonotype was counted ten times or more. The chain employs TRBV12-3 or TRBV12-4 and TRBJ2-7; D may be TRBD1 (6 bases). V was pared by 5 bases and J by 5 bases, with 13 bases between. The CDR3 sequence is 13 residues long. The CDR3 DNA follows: TGTGCCAGCAGTACCCACAGGGAAGACGAGCAGTACTTC. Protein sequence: CASSTHREDEQYF.

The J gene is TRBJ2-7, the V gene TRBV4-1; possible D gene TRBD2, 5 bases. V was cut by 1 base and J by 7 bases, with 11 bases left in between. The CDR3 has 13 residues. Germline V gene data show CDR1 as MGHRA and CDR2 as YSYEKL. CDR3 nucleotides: TGCGCCAGCAGCCAAGGCCAGGTAGCGGAGCAGTACTTC. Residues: CASSQGQVAEQYF.

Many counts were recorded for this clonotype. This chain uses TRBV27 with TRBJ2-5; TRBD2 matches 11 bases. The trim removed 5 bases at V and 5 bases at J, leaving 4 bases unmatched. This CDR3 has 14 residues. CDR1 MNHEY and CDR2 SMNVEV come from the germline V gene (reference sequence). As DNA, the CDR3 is TGTGCCAGCAGTACTGGGACTAGCGGCGAGACCCAGTACTTC. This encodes CASSTGTSGETQYF.

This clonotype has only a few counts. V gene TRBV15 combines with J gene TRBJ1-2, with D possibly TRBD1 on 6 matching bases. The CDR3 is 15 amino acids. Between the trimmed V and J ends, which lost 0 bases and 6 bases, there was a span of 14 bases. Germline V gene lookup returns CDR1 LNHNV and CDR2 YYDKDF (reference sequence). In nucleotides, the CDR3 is TGTGCCACCAGCAGAGATTCGGGACCAGGGGATGGCTACACCTTC. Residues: CATSRDSGPGDGYTF.

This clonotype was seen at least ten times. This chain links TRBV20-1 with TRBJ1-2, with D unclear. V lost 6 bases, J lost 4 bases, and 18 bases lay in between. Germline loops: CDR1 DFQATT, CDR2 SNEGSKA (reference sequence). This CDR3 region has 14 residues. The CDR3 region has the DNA TGCAGTGCCAGAATCACGAAGGGAACCTATGGCTACACCTTC. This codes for CSARITKGTYGYTF.

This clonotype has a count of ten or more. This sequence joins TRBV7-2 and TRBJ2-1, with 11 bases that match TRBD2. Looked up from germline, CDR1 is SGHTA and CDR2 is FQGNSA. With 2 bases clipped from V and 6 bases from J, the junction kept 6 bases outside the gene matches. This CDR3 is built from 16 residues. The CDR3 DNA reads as TGTGCCAGCAGCTTACTGCTTGGGACTAGCGGCAATGAGCAGTTCTTC. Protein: CASSLLLGTSGNEQFF.

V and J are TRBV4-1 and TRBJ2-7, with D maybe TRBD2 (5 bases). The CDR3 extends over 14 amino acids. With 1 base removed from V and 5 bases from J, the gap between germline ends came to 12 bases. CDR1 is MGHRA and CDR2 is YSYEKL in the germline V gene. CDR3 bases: TGCGCCAGCAGCCAAGTAGTGTCGAGGGACGAGCAGTACTTC. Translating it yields CASSQVVSRDEQYF.

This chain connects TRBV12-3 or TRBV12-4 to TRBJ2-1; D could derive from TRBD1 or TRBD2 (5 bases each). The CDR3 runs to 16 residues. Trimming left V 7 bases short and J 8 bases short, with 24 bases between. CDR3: CASNRVTADRGHEQFF. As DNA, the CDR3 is TGTGCCAGCAACCGCGTTACGGCAGACCGGGGCCATGAGCAGTTCTTC.

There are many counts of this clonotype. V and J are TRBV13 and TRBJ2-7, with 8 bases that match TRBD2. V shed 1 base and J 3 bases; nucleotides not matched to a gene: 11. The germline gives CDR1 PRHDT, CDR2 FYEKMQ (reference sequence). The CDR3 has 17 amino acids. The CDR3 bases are TGTGCCAGCAGCTTAGTCGGCCGGGGGGGAGGACTCTACGAGCAGTACTTC. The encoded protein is CASSLVGRGGGLYEQYF.

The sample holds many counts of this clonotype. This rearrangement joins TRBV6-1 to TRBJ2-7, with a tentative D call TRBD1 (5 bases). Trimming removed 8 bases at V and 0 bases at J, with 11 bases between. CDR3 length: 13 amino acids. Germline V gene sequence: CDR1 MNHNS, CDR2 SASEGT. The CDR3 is CASSEGVSYEQYF. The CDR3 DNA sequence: TGTGCCAGCTCAGAAGGGGTCTCCTACGAGCAGTACTTC.

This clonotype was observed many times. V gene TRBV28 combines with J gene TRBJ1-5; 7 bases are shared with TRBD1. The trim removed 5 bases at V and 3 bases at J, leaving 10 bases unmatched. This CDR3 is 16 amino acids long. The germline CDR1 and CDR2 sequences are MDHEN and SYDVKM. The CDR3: CASSPGQIPPNQPQHF. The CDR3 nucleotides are TGTGCCAGCAGTCCGGGACAGATACCCCCCAATCAGCCCCAGCATTTT.

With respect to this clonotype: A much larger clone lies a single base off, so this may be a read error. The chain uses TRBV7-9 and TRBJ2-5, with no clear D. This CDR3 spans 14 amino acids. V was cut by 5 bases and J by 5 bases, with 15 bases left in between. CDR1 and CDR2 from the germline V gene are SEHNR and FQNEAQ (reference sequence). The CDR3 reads CASSLGCRLETQYF. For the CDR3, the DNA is TGTGCCAGCAGCCTGGGCTGTAGACTTGAGACCCAGTACTTC.

The CDR3 sequence is CASSLVIQETQYF. In DNA, the CDR3 is TGCGCCAGCAGCCTAGTAATACAAGAGACCCAGTACTTC. This sequence joins TRBV4-1 and TRBJ2-5; no definite D call. Trimming took 4 bases from V and 2 from J, leaving 8 bases between them. This CDR3 contains 13 residues. Per germline, CDR1 MGHRA and CDR2 YSYEKL.

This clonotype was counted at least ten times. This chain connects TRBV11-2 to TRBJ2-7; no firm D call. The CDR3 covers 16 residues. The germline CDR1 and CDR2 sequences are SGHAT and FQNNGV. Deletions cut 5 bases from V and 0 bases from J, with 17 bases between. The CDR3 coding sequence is TGTGCCAGCAGCCCACCCTCAACAAGGGTCTCCTACGAGCAGTACTTC. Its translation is CASSPPSTRVSYEQYF.

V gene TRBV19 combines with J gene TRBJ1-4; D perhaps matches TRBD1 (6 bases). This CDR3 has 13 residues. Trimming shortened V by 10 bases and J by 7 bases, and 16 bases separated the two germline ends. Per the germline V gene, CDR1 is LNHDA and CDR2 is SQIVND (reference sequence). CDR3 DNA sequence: TGTGCCACCTTGTCTAGGGGGACTGAAAAACTGTTTTTT. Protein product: CATLSRGTEKLFF. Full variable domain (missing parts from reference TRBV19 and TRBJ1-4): DGGITQSPKYLFRKEGQNVTLSCEQNLNHDAMYWYRQDPGQGLRLIYYSQIVNDFQKGDIAEGYSVSREKKESFPLTVTSAQKNPTAFYLCATLSRGTEKLFFGSGTQLSVL.

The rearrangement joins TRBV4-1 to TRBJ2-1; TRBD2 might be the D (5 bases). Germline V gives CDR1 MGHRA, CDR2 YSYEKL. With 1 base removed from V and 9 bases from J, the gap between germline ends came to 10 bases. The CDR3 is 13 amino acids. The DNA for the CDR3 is TGCGCCAGCAGCCAAGGGACGACTATTGAGCAGTTCTTC. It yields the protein CASSQGTTIEQFF.

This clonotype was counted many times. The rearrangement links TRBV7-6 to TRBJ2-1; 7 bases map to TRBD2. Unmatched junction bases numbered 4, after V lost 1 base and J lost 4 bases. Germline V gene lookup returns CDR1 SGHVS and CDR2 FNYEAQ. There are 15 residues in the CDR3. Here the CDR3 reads CASSLGGRAYNEQFF. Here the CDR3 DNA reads TGTGCCAGCAGCTTAGGAGGGAGGGCGTACAATGAGCAGTTCTTC. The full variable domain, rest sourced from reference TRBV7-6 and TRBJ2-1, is GAGVSQSPRYKVTKRGQDVALRCDPISGHVSLYWYRQALGQGPEFLTYFNYEAQQDKSGLPNDRFSAERPEGSISTLTIQRTEQRDSAMYRCASSLGGRAYNEQFFGPGTRLTVL.

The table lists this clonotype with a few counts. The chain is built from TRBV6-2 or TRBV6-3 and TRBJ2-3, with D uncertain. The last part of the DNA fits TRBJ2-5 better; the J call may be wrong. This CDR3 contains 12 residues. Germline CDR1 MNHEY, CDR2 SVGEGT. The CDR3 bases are TGTGCCAGCAGCCGGCCCTCGGGGACCCAGTACTTC. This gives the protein CASSRPSGTQYF.

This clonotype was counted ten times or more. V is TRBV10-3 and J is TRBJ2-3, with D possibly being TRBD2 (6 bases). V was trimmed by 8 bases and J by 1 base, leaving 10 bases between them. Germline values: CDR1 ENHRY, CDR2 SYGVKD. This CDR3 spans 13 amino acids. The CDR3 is CAIGERGTDTQYF. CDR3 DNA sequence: TGTGCCATCGGCGAGCGGGGCACAGATACGCAGTATTTT.

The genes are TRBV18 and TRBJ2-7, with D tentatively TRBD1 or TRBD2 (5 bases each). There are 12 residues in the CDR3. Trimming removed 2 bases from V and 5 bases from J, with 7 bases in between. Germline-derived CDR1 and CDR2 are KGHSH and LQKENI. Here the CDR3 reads CASSPGDDEQYF. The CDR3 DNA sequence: TGTGCCAGCTCACCAGGGGACGACGAGCAGTACTTC.

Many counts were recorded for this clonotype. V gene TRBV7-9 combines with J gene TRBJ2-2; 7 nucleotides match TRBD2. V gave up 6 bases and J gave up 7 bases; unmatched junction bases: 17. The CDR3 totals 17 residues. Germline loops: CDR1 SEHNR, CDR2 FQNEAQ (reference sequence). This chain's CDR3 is CASRPSPGGSADGELFF. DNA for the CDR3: TGTGCCAGCAGACCGTCGCCTGGCGGGAGCGCCGACGGGGAGCTGTTTTTT. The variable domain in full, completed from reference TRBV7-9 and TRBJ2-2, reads DTGVSQNPRHKITKRGQNVTFRCDPISEHNRLYWYRQTLGQGPEFLTYFQNEAQLEKSRLLSDRFSAERPKGSFSTLEIQRTEQGDSAMYLCASRPSPGGSADGELFFGEGSRLTVL.

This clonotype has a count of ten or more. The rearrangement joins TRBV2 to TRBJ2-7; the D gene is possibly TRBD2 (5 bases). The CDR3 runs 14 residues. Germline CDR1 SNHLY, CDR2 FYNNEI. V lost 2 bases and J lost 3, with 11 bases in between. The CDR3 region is CASSETRAGYEQYF. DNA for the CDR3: TGTGCCAGCAGTGAAACAAGGGCGGGCTACGAGCAGTACTTC.

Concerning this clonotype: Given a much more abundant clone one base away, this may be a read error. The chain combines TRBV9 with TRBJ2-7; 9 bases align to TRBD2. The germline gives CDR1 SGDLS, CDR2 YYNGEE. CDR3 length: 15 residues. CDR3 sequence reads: CTSSGGTSHPYEQYF. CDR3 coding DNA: TGTACCAGCAGCGGGGGGACTAGCCACCCTTACGAGCAGTACTTC. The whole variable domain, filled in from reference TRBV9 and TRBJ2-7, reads DSGVTQTPKHLITATGQRVTLRCSPRSGDLSVYWYQQSLDQGLQFLIQYYNGEERAKGNILERFSAQQFPDLHSELNLSSLELGDSALYFCTSSGGTSHPYEQYFGPGTRLTVT.

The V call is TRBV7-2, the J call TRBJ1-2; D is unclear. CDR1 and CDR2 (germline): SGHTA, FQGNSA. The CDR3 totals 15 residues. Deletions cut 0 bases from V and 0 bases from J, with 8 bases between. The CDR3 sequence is CASSLAANANYGYTF. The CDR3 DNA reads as TGTGCCAGCAGCTTAGCGGCTAACGCTAACTATGGCTACACCTTC.

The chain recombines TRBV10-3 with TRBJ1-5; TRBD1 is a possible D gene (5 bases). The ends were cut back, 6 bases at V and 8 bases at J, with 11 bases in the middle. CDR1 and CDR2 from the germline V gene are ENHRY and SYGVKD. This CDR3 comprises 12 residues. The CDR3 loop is CAIRDGGKPQHF. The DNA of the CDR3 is TGTGCCATCAGGGACGGGGGGAAGCCCCAGCATTTT.

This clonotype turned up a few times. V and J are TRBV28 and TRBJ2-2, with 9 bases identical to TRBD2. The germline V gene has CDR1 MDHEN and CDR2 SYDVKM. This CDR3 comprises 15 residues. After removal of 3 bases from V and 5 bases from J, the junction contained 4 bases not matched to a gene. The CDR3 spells CASSLAGGRTGELFF. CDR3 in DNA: TGTGCCAGCAGTTTGGCGGGAGGGAGGACCGGGGAGCTGTTTTTT.